The present T cell receptor beta chain was sequenced within a study of early T cells in non-severe SARS-CoV-2 infection. Across the whole study: Unsorted whole-blood RNA was sequenced in bulk, leaving chains unpaired. Study-level findings and limits: Sequences matched to VDJdb favored anti-spike CD8 responses, while private and CD4 specificities were missed.

Unique molecular identifiers were affixed to single, distinct cDNA molecules. TCRdb re-analysed the 5' RACE reads in MiXCR, keeping a single row per CDR3 protein. Of tens of thousands of distinct CDR3 sequences detected, around 12% appear once; the ten largest clones hold roughly 2.5%. This clonotype was observed a handful of times. The target antigen is unknown. This CDR3 region has 11 residues. Trimming removed 4 bases at V and 7 bases at J, with 10 bases between. Germline V CDR1 and CDR2: DFQATT, SNEGSKA (reference sequence). The receptor was derived from an adult who was a healthcare worker with PCR-confirmed SARS-CoV-2 infection or an uninfected control (not recorded which). The rearrangement links TRBV20-1 to TRBJ1-1; the D is unclear. The source material was whole blood, sampled at baseline. DNA of the CDR3: TGCAGTGCTATCGCTCTAGGTGAAGCTTTCTTT. Its translation: CSAIALGEAFF.